These T cell receptor beta chains were read from a single sample in a study of cytomegalovirus exposure and HLA in healthy donors. Some clones are missing from TCRdb's copy, which holds only in-frame ones; the method was immunoSEQ multiplex PCR. This table holds more than 95,000 clones, 65% found once. The sample comprised PBMCs. These TCRs come from a middle-aged woman in good health and CMV-seropositive. Each CDR3 is given with its conserved first and last residue.

TRBV7-3,TRBJ2-7,CASSPYYEQYF
TRBV5-1,.,CASGPLAEMERSYEQYF
TRBV5-1,TRBJ1-2,CASSWTGANYGYTF
TRBV29-1,TRBJ1-1,CSAQGLYTEAFF
TRBV19,TRBJ2-7,CASSPGLAGGLYEQYF
TRBV27,TRBJ1-5,CASSLSGDNQPQHF
TRBV19,TRBJ2-7,CASSIGPDSSYEQYF
TRBV4-3,TRBJ2-1,CASSQGQGSYNEQFF
TRBV27,TRBJ2-7,CASSTASGYEQYF
TRBV30,TRBJ2-1,CAWSLGLAGAQDEQFF
TRBV4-1,TRBJ2-7,CASSLGSSGFYEQYF
TRBV14,TRBJ2-5,CASSLPGQGGRETQYF
TRBV5-4,TRBJ2-7,CASSRGGSYEQYF